A selection of T cell receptor beta chains follows, all from one sample in a study of blood T cell repertoires in COVID-19. Assay used: immunoSEQ multiplex PCR; TCRdb lists only in-frame clones, some missing. The sample has 100,000 or so clones; 75% to 90% are singletons. The material sequenced was peripheral blood. The receptors originated from a woman over 75 with acute or convalescent COVID-19. Both conserved end residues are part of each CDR3. Fields, in order: CDR3 protein, CDR3 DNA, V gene, J gene, clone size, D gene. A D gene is named only where the DNA matches it firmly. Size is stated for part of the rows, as once, few or many counts, or as a class when the clone is expanded.

CASSSMQADNEQFF	TGTGCCAGCTCTTCGATGCAGGCAGACAATGAGCAGTTCTTC	TRBV18	TRBJ2-1	.	.
CAISEYLAGGTYEQYF	TGTGCCATCAGTGAGTACCTAGCGGGGGGAACCTACGAGCAGTACTTC	TRBV10-3	TRBJ2-7	.	TRBD2
CASSVDSSKNIQYF	TGTGCCAGCAGCGTCGACAGCTCGAAAAACATTCAGTACTTC	TRBV3-1/TRBV3-2	TRBJ2-4	.	.
CASSLARAYEQYF	TGCGCCAGCAGCTTGGCCAGGGCCTACGAGCAGTACTTC	TRBV5-1	TRBJ2-7	.	.
CASSPTGNRELFF	TGCGCCAGCAGCCCGACAGGGAACAGGGAGCTGTTTTTT	TRBV4-3	TRBJ2-2	.	TRBD1
CASSPGSRGETQYF	TGTGCCAGCAGCCCGGGTAGCAGGGGGGAGACCCAGTACTTC	TRBV7-2	TRBJ2-5	once	TRBD1
CASSSSGTDLSYEQYF	TGTGCCAGCAGTTCATCCGGGACAGACTTATCCTACGAGCAGTACTTC	TRBV11-2	TRBJ2-7	.	TRBD1
CASSDRGNYNSPLHF	TGTGCCAGCAGTGATAGGGGAAACTATAATTCACCCCTCCACTTT	TRBV2	TRBJ1-6	.	.
CASRETGVRTYEQYF	TGTGCCAGCAGAGAAACAGGAGTAAGAACCTACGAGCAGTACTTC	TRBV2	TRBJ2-7	.	.
CATSRDPRDTQYF	TGTGCCACCAGCAGAGATCCCAGAGATACGCAGTATTTT	TRBV15	TRBJ2-3	.	.
CASSPGYVTEAFF	TGTGCCAGCAGTCCGGGGTATGTCACTGAAGCTTTCTTT	TRBV12-3/TRBV12-4	TRBJ1-1	.	.
CATRQGYNTEAFF	TGTGCCACCAGGCAGGGGTATAACACTGAAGCTTTCTTT	TRBV24-1	TRBJ1-1	.	.
CASSLAPGANSPLHF	TGTGCCAGCAGCTTAGCGCCAGGGGCAAATTCACCCCTCCACTTT	TRBV7-6	TRBJ1-6	.	.
CASSTNRIEQYF	TGCGCCAGCAGCACGAACAGGATCGAGCAGTACTTC	TRBV5-1	TRBJ2-7	.	.
CASRTTSGAGNEQFF	TGTGCCAGTAGGACGACTAGCGGGGCGGGTAATGAGCAGTTCTTC	TRBV19	TRBJ2-1	.	TRBD2
CASSQRRGVTEAFF	TGTGCCAGCTCCCAGCGTCGGGGGGTCACTGAAGCTTTCTTT	TRBV18	TRBJ1-1	once	.
CATSWSGGPNTGELFF	TGCGCCACCAGTTGGAGCGGGGGCCCTAACACCGGGGAGCTGTTTTTT	TRBV10-1	TRBJ2-2	.	TRBD2
CASRGGTVTFLGYTF	TGTGCCAGCAGGGGGGGAACAGTCACCTTTTTGGGCTACACCTTC	TRBV5-6	TRBJ1-2	.	.
CASSLLGQGNSPLHF	TGTGCCAGCAGTTTATTGGGACAGGGGAATTCACCCCTCCACTTT	TRBV28	TRBJ1-6	once	TRBD1
CASSPGQGGSGGYTF	TGTGCCAGCAGCCCGGGACAGGGAGGTAGTGGTGGCTACACCTTC	TRBV7-2	TRBJ1-2	.	TRBD1
CASSLEMGPAPYEQYF	TGTGCCAGCAGCTTAGAGATGGGGCCAGCCCCCTACGAGCAGTACTTC	TRBV7-2	TRBJ2-7	.	.
CASSLAGAGDTEAFF	TGTGCCAGCAGCCTCGCCGGGGCAGGGGACACTGAAGCTTTCTTT	TRBV7-6	TRBJ1-1	once	.
CASSELGTGSQETQYF	TGTGCCAGCAGTGAATTGGGGACAGGAAGCCAAGAGACCCAGTACTTC	TRBV25-1	TRBJ2-5	.	TRBD1
CASSKSLAGNTDTQYF	TGTGCCAGCAGTAAAAGTCTAGCGGGTAACACAGATACGCAGTATTTT	TRBV2	TRBJ2-3	once	TRBD2
CASSLLGGGGRNEQFF	TGTGCCAGCAGCCTACTCGGCGGGGGAGGAAGGAATGAGCAGTTCTTC	TRBV3-1/TRBV3-2	TRBJ2-1	.	TRBD2
CASRGPGLAVQETQYF	TGTGCCAGCAGAGGCCCGGGACTAGCGGTCCAAGAGACCCAGTACTTC	TRBV28	TRBJ2-5	.	TRBD2
CASSLEGSSFNEQFF	TGTGCCAGCAGCCTAGAAGGGTCTAGCTTCAATGAGCAGTTCTTC	TRBV7-2	TRBJ2-1	once	.
CASSLDRGPNTGELFF	TGCGCCAGCAGCTTGGACAGGGGACCGAACACCGGGGAGCTGTTTTTT	TRBV5-1	TRBJ2-2	.	TRBD1
CATSDRGTGRYTDTQYF	TGTGCCACCAGTGACCGTGGGACAGGTCGATACACAGATACGCAGTATTTT	TRBV24-1	TRBJ2-3	.	TRBD1
CASSESYSNQPQHF	TGTGCCAGCAGTGAATCTTATAGCAATCAGCCCCAGCATTTT	TRBV2	TRBJ1-5	.	.
CASSQETGSGYTF	TGCGCCAGCAGCCAGGAGACAGGGTCTGGCTACACCTTC	TRBV4-1	TRBJ1-2	.	TRBD1
CASSLTYGYGNTIYF	TGCGCCAGCAGCTTGACTTACGGTTATGGAAACACCATATATTTT	TRBV5-1	TRBJ1-3	once	.
CASSRKSPSSGVYQETQYF	TGTGCCAGCTCGCGCAAAAGCCCGTCTAGCGGGGTGTACCAAGAGACCCAGTACTTC	TRBV18	TRBJ2-5	.	TRBD2
CASSLATGNTEAFF	TGTGCCAGCAGCTTGGCGACAGGGAACACTGAAGCTTTCTTT	TRBV11-2	TRBJ1-1	.	.
CASSRSQGAVGELFF	TGCGCCAGCAGCCGAAGTCAGGGGGCTGTAGGGGAGCTGTTTTTT	TRBV4-3	TRBJ2-2	.	TRBD1
CASSYSPSGNYNEQFF	TGTGCCAGCAGTTACTCGCCTAGCGGGAACTACAATGAGCAGTTCTTC	TRBV6-6	TRBJ2-1	.	TRBD2
CASSTSGGPLVTQYF	TGTGCCAGTAGTACTAGCGGGGGGCCCCTAGTGACGCAGTATTTT	TRBV19	TRBJ2-3	.	TRBD2
CASSRTAGYNEQFF	TGTGCCAGCAGCAGGACAGCCGGGTACAATGAGCAGTTCTTC	TRBV6-6	TRBJ2-1	.	.
CASSPFTGELFF	TGTGCCAGCAGCCCGTTTACCGGGGAGCTGTTTTTT	TRBV7-9	TRBJ2-2	.	.
CATRGTGSQPYNEQFF	TGTGCCACCCGTGGGACAGGGTCCCAGCCTTACAATGAGCAGTTCTTC	TRBV24-1	TRBJ2-1	once	TRBD1
CASSPGTGFTGELFF	TGTGCCAGCAGTCCCGGGACAGGTTTCACCGGGGAGCTGTTTTTT	TRBV2	TRBJ2-2	.	TRBD1
CASSPGQGFDEQFF	TGTGCCAGCAGTCCGGGACAGGGGTTCGATGAGCAGTTCTTC	TRBV7-2	TRBJ2-1	.	TRBD1